This T cell receptor (beta chain) was documented in a study of cytomegalovirus exposure and HLA in healthy donors. General observations from the study: Analysis was performed later, and it showed HLA-associated TCR beta chains to be more clonally expanded than equally common others.

Amplification used 60 Vbeta primers and 13 Jbeta primers. In the original workflow: There were around 80 million unique TCR beta chains by a later count, and about 11 million of them were shared. Only in-frame clones appear in the TCRdb table, and some are missing; sequencing was by immunoSEQ multiplex PCR. V and J calls and clone size are copied from that table; D and trimming were computed from the DNA. The sample contains about 96,000 clones, about four fifths of which appear only once. Trimming took 3 bases from V and 6 from J; bases not matched to a gene: 4. The CDR3 covers 13 residues. CDR1 is SGHRS, CDR2 YFSETQ, per germline. Concerning this clone: No antigen is known for it.

This receptor was obtained from a female donor in good health and CMV-seropositive. The specimen was PBMCs. The chain combines TRBV5-1 with TRBJ1-1; the match to TRBD1 covers 8 bases. CDR3 coding DNA: TGCGCCAGCAGCTGGACAGGGTCGGCTGAAGCTTTCTTT. Its translation is CASSWTGSAEAFF.